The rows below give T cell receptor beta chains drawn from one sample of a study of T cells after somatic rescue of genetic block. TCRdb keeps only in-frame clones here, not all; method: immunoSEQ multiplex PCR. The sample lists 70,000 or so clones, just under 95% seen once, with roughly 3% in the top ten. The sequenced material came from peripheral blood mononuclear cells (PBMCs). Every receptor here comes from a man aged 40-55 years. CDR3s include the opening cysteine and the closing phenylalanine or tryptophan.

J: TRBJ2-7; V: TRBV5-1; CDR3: CASSADRVGYEQYF
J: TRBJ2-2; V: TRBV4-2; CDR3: CASSQRRNTGELFF
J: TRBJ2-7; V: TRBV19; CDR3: CASSIRGGEQYF
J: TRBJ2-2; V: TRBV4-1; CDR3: CASSQGRLTLNTGELFF
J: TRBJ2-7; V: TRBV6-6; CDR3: CASSYGLAGIYEQYF
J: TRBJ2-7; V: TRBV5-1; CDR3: CASSSGAGSFYEQYF
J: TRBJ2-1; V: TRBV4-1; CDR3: CASSQRDNSYNEQFF
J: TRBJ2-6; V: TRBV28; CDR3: CASSLGENSGANVLTF
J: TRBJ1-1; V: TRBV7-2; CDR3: CASSLWVIGTEAFF
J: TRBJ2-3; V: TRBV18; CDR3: CASSPYGQSTDTQYF
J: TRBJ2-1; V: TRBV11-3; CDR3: CASSRRGTGGNEQFF